This T cell receptor (beta chain) appears in the sequencing data of a study of CD8 T cells in ankylosing spondylitis. In TCRdb, the 5' RACE reads were re-called with MiXCR into one record per CDR3 protein. The sample has 100,000 to 150,000 distinct CDR3 sequences; 17% are singletons. This clonotype has ten or more counts. Antigen: not known. Findings and caveats of the study: What seemed typical of ankylosing spondylitis blood was a TCR beta motif built from several highly homologous variants. Clones linked with disease were CD8+ and fairly uncommon in the peripheral blood.

Germline V gene data show CDR1 as SEHNR and CDR2 as FQNEAQ (reference sequence). Deletions cut 5 bases from V and 1 base from J, with 14 bases between. The CDR3 loop spans 15 amino acids. The chain has TRBV7-9 and TRBJ2-5; D possibly corresponds to TRBD2 (5 bases). This clonotype was sampled from a male donor with ankylosing spondylitis. The source material was blood, either unsorted or a sorted T cell fraction (not recorded which). The CDR3 DNA sequence: TGTGCCAGCAGCGACCCGGGGTTAAGCCAAGAGACCCAGTACTTC. Its translation is CASSDPGLSQETQYF.